The 10 T cell receptor beta chains given below trace back to one sample, sequenced in a study of human CD4 T cells and Enterobacteriaceae. Here immunoSEQ multiplex PCR was the method, and the copy in TCRdb shows in-frame clones only, minus some. The sample includes about 26,000 clones, about four fifths of them seen just once. The memory gate held CD4+ cells that were not CD45RA+CCR7+CD95- naive cells, over 98% pure. The sequencing sample was made of memory CD4+ T cells from blood. These receptors originate from a human donor in good health.

The V and J genes are TRBV29-1 and TRBJ2-7, with TRBD1 matching over 7 bases. CDR1 SQVTM and CDR2 ANQGSEA come from the germline V gene. With V trimmed by 4 bases and J by 6 bases, 3 bases remained unmatched. The CDR3 runs to 11 residues. The CDR3 bases are TGCAGCGTTGGCAGGGGGACCGAGCAGTACTTC. The encoded protein is CSVGRGTEQYF.

This clone was observed a few times. This chain connects TRBV2 to TRBJ2-3; D is uncertain. Germline V gene data show CDR1 as SNHLY and CDR2 as FYNNEI. The CDR3 covers 13 residues. V was pared by 2 bases and J by 4 bases, with 7 bases between. CDR3 sequence reads: CASSERQADTQYF. The CDR3 DNA sequence: TGTGCCAGCAGTGAAAGACAAGCAGATACGCAGTATTTT. The variable domain in full, with the rest retrieved from reference TRBV2 and TRBJ2-3, is EPEVTQTPSHQVTQMGQEVILRCVPISNHLYFYWYRQILGQKVEFLVSFYNNEISEKSEIFDDQFSVERPDGSNFTLKIRSTKLEDSAMYFCASSERQADTQYFGPGTRLTVL.

The rearrangement joins TRBV27 to TRBJ2-1, with 12 bases fitting TRBD2. The CDR3 runs to 16 residues. V was clipped by 5 bases and J by 6 bases; unmatched bases: 8. Germline CDR1 and CDR2: MNHEY and SMNVEV (reference sequence). The chain's CDR3 is CASSALRLAGANEQFF. Here the CDR3 DNA reads TGTGCCAGCAGTGCCCTAAGACTAGCGGGAGCCAATGAGCAGTTCTTC.

This clone was observed a few times. The rearrangement links TRBV9 to TRBJ2-1; tentative D call: TRBD2 (5 bases). Germline CDR1 is SGDLS and CDR2 is YYNGEE. Trimming cost V 1 base and J 7 bases, with 15 bases left between them. The CDR3 is 15 residues long. CDR3: CASSVSQLAANEQFF. DNA for the CDR3: TGTGCCAGCAGCGTATCCCAGCTAGCTGCTAATGAGCAGTTCTTC.

The chain employs TRBV9 and TRBJ1-5; D is possibly TRBD1 (5 bases). V lost 7 bases and J lost 3, with 17 bases in between. The CDR3 is made up of 15 amino acids. Germline CDR1 reads SGDLS; CDR2 reads YYNGEE. CDR3 sequence reads: CASSSGGGDNQPQHF. The CDR3 bases are TGTGCCAGCTCTAGCGGGGGAGGGGACAATCAGCCCCAGCATTTT.

J is TRBJ1-1 and V is TRBV5-1; the match to TRBD1 covers 12 bases. J gave up 5 bases and V 0 bases, and 11 bases lay outside the gene matches. The CDR3 has 18 amino acids. The V gene's germline CDR1 is SGHRS and CDR2 YFSETQ. This CDR3 reads CASSLAEGQGARGTEAFF. The CDR3 DNA follows: TGCGCCAGCAGCTTGGCCGAGGGACAGGGGGCGCGAGGGACTGAAGCTTTCTTT.

The chain combines TRBV2 with TRBJ1-2; D is unresolved. Germline values: CDR1 SNHLY, CDR2 FYNNEI. The CDR3 contains 11 residues. Trimming shortened V by 7 bases and J by 3 bases, and 6 bases separated the two germline ends. The CDR3 protein is CASTYDYGYTF. The CDR3 nucleotides are TGTGCCAGCACTTATGACTATGGCTACACCTTC.

The rearrangement uses TRBV5-1 and TRBJ2-7; possible D gene TRBD1, 6 bases. The CDR3 extends over 13 amino acids. The ends were cut back, 0 bases at V and 6 bases at J, with 10 bases in the middle. Germline V CDR1 and CDR2: SGHRS, YFSETQ. The CDR3 nucleotides are TGCGCCAGCAGCTTGGTTCAGGGGACCGAGCAGTACTTC. Protein: CASSLVQGTEQYF. Full variable domain (remainder filled in from reference TRBV5-1 and TRBJ2-7): KAGVTQTPRYLIKTRGQQVTLSCSPISGHRSVSWYQQTPGQGLQFLFEYFSETQRNKGNFPGRFSGRQFSNSRSEMNVSTLELGDSALYLCASSLVQGTEQYFGPGTRLTVT.

The rearrangement uses TRBV28 and TRBJ1-3; D unclear. Germline values: CDR1 MDHEN, CDR2 SYDVKM. This CDR3 spans 15 amino acids. Trimming stripped 3 bases from V and 0 bases from J, with 9 bases between. This CDR3 is CASSFGSGSGNTIYF. DNA for the CDR3: TGTGCCAGCAGTTTTGGCTCGGGCTCTGGAAACACCATATATTTT.

V usage is TRBV6-5 and J usage is TRBJ1-1; D is undetermined. The CDR3 runs to 14 residues. V was clipped by 5 bases and J by 1 base, with 11 bases between them. The germline V gene encodes CDR1 MNHEY and CDR2 SVGAGI. CDR3: CASSLNQRNTEAFF. The CDR3 bases are TGTGCCAGCAGTCTGAATCAGAGGAACACTGAAGCTTTCTTT.